This record concerns one T cell receptor (beta chain) sequence. Its matching antigen is unknown. Time point in this sample: 2013-2014 season, 7 days after vaccination. Adults received seasonal inactivated influenza vaccine, with sorted blood CD4 subsets sequenced before and after. This sample was included in a study of follicular helper T cells after annual influenza vaccination. Findings and limits, study-wide: Day 7 ICOS+CD38+ clones were most often found later in ICOS-CD38- cTfh cells.

The CDR3 length is 13 residues. Trimming at V came to 7 bases and at J to 6 bases, leaving 6 bases not matched to a gene. Looked up from germline, CDR1 is MNHEY and CDR2 is SVGAGI. Survey level resolution was used for TCRB sequencing. The method was immunoSEQ multiplex PCR; TCRdb's version includes in-frame clones alone and lacks a portion of them. The sample has about 9,900 clones; about 80% are singletons. The V call is TRBV6-5, the J call TRBJ1-2; 9 bases fit TRBD1. The clonotype originates from an adult who received the influenza vaccine. Sequencing was performed on CXCR5- memory CD4+ T cells sorted from blood, taken 7 days after influenza vaccination. In DNA, the CDR3 is TGTGCCAGCACCGTGGGGACAGGGAATGGCTACACCTTC. Protein sequence: CASTVGTGNGYTF.